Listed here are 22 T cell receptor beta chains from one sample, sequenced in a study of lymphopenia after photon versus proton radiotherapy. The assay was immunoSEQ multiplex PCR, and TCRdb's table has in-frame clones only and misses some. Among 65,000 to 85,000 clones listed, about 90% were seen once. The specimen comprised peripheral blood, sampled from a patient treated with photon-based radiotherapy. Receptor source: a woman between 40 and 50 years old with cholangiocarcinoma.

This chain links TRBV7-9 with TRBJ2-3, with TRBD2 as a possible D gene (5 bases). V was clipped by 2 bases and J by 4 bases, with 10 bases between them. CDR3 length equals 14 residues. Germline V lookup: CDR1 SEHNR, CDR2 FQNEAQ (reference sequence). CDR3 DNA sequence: TGTGCCAGCAGCTTACGAAGCGGATCAGATACGCAGTATTTT. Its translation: CASSLRSGSDTQYF.

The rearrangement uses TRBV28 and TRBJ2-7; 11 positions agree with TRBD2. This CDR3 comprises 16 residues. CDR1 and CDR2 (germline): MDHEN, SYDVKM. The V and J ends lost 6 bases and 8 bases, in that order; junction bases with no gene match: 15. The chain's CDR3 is CASSPLGASGRIQQYF. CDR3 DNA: TGTGCCAGCAGCCCCCTGGGGGCTAGCGGGAGGATACAGCAGTACTTC.

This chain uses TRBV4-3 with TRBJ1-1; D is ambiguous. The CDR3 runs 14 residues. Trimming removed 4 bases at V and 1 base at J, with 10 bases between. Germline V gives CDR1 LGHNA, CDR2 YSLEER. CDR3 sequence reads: CASSPRRRNTEAFF. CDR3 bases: TGCGCCAGCAGCCCGCGACGGCGGAACACTGAAGCTTTCTTT.

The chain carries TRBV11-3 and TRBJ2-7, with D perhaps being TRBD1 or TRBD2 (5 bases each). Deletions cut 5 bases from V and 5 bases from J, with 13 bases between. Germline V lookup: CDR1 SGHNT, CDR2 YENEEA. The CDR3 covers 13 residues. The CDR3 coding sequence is TGTGCCAGCAGCGCTTCGGGGCCTGACGAGCAGTACTTC. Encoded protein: CASSASGPDEQYF.

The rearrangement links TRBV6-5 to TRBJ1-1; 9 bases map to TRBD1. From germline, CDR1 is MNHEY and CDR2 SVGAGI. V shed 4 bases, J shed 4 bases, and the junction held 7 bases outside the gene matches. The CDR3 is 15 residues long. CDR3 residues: CASSSQGAMGTEAFF. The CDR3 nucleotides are TGTGCCAGCAGTTCACAGGGGGCTATGGGCACTGAAGCTTTCTTT.

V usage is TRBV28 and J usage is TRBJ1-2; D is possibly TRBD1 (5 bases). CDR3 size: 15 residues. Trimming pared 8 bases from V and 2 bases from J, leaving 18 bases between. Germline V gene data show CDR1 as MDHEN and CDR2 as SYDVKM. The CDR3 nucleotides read TGTGCCAGCCTAAGGGGTGCGGGGGTGAACTATGGCTACACCTTC. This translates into CASLRGAGVNYGYTF.

The CDR3 sequence: CATYPGYTEAFF. As DNA, the CDR3 is TGTGCCACCTACCCCGGCTATACTGAAGCTTTCTTT. The V gene is TRBV7-9, the J gene TRBJ1-1; D is ambiguous. Germline CDR1 reads SEHNR; CDR2 reads FQNEAQ (reference sequence). Trimming took off 10 bases at V and 5 bases at J, with 14 bases between the two ends. The CDR3 extends over 12 amino acids.

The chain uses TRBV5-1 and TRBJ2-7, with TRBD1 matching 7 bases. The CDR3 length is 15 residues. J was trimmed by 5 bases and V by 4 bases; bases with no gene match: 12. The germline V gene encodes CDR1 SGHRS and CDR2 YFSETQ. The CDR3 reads CASSLKTGQSNEQYF. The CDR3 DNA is TGCGCCAGCAGCCTTAAGACAGGGCAGTCTAACGAGCAGTACTTC.

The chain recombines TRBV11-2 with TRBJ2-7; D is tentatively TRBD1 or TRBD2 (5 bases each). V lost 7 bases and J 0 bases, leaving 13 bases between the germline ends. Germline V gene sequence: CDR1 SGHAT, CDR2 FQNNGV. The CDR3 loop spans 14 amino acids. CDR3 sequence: CASIDRDGSYEQYF. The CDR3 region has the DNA TGTGCCAGCATCGACCGGGACGGCTCCTACGAGCAGTACTTC.

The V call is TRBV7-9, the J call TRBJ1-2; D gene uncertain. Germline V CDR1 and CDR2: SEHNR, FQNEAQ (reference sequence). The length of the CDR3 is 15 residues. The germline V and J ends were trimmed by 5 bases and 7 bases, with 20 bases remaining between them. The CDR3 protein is CASSPGGSPVGGYTF. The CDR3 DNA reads TGTGCCAGCAGCCCTGGTGGGAGTCCTGTCGGTGGCTACACCTTC.

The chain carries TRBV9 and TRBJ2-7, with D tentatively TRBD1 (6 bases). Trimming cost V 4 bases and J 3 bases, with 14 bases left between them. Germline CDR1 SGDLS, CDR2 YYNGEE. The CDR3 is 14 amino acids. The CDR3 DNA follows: TGTGCCAGCAGCCTAGGGGGATCAATCTACGAGCAGTACTTC. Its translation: CASSLGGSIYEQYF.

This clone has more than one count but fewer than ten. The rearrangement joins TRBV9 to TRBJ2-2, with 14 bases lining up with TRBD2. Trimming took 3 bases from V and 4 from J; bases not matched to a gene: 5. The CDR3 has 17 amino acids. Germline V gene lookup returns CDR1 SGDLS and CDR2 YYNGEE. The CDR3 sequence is CASSATGTSGGTGELFF. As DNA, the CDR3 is TGTGCCAGCAGCGCAACCGGGACTAGCGGGGGCACCGGGGAGCTGTTTTTT.

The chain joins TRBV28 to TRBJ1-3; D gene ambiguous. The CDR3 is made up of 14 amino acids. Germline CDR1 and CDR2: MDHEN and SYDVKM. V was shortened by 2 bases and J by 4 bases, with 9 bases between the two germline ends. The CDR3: CASSLTGYGNTIYF. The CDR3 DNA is TGTGCCAGCAGTTTAACTGGGTACGGAAACACCATATATTTT.

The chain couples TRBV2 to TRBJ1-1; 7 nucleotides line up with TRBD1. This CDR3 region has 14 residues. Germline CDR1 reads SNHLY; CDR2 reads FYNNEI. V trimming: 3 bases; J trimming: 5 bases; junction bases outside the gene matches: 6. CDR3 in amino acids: CASSDEGAVTEAFF. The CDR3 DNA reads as TGTGCCAGCAGTGACGAGGGGGCAGTTACTGAAGCTTTCTTT.

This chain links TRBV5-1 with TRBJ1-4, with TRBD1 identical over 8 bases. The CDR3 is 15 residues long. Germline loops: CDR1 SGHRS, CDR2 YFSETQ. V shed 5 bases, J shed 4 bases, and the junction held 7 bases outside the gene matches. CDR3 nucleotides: TGCGCCAGCAGGGCAGGGGGCGAGGATAATGAAAAACTGTTTTTT. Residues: CASRAGGEDNEKLFF. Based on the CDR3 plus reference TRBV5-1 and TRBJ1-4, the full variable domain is KAGVTQTPRYLIKTRGQQVTLSCSPISGHRSVSWYQQTPGQGLQFLFEYFSETQRNKGNFPGRFSGRQFSNSRSEMNVSTLELGDSALYLCASRAGGEDNEKLFFGSGTQLSVL.

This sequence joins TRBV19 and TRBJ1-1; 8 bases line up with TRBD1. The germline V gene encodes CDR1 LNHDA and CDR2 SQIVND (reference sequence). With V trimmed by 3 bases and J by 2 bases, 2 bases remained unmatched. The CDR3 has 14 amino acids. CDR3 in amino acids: CASSIGQGNTEAFF. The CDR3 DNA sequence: TGTGCCAGTAGTATCGGACAGGGTAACACTGAAGCTTTCTTT.

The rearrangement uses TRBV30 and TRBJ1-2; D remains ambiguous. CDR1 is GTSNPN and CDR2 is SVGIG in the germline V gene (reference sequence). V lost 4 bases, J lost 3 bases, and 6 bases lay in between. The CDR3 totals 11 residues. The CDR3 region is CAWTSDYGYTF. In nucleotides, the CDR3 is TGTGCCTGGACGTCTGACTATGGCTACACCTTC.

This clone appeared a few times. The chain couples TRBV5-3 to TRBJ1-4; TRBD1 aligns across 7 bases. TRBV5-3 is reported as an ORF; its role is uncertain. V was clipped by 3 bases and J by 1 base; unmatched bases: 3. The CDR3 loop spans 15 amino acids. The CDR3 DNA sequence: TGTGCCAGAAGCTCAGGGACAGAAACTAATGAAAAACTGTTTTTT. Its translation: CARSSGTETNEKLFF.

DNA for the CDR3: TGTGCCAGCTCTCTCTCAGAGAACACTGAAGCTTTCTTT. Translation gives CASSLSENTEAFF. The V and J genes are TRBV18 and TRBJ1-1; unclear D gene. V lost 6 bases to trimming and J lost 1 base, with 9 bases between them. CDR1 and CDR2 (germline): KGHSH, LQKENI. The CDR3 extends over 13 amino acids.

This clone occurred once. CDR3 nucleotide sequence: TGTGCCAGCAGCTTCGGTCTGAATGAAGCTTTCTTT. This sequence encodes CASSFGLNEAFF. V gene TRBV5-4 combines with J gene TRBJ1-1; D not certain. The germline gives CDR1 SGHNT, CDR2 YYREEE (reference sequence). This CDR3 comprises 12 residues. V lost 2 bases and J 7 bases, leaving 9 bases between the germline ends.

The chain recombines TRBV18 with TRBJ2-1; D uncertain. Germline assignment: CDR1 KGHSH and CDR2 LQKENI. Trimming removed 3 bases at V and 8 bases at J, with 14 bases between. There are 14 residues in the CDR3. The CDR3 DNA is TGTGCCAGCTCACCCACCATGGATGAGGATGAGCAGTTCTTC. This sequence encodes CASSPTMDEDEQFF.

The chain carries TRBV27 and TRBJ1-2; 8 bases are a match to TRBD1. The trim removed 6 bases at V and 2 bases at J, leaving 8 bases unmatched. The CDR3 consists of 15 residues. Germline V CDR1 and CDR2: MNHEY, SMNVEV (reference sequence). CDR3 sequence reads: CASSGSDRGNYGYTF. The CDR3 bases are TGTGCCAGCAGCGGGAGTGACAGGGGCAACTATGGCTACACCTTC.